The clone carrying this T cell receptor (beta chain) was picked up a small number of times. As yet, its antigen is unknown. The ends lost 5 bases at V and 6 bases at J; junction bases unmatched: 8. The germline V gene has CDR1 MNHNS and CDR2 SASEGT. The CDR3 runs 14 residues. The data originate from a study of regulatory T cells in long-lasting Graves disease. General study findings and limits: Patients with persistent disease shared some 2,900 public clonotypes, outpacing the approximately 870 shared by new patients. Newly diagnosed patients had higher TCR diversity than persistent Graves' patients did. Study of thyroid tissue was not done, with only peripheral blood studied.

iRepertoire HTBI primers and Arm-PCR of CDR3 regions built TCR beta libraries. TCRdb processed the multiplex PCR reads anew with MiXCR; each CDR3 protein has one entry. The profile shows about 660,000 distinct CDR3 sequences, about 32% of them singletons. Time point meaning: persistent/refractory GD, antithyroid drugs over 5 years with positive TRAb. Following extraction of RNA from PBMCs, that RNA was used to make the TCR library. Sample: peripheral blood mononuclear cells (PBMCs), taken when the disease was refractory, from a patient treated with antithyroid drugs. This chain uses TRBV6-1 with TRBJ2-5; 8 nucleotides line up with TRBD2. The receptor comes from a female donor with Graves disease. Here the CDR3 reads CASSPGLERQTQYF. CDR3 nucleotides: TGTGCCAGCAGTCCGGGACTAGAGAGGCAGACCCAGTACTTC.